The TCR beta chain under discussion was sequenced for a study of OX40 agonist ivuxolimab in advanced cancers. The overall study: Ivuxolimab, which is an agonistic anti-OX40 (CD134) antibody, was administered to the patients. Hepatocellular carcinoma, melanoma, renal cell or head and neck cancer was diagnosed in the dose-escalation patients. Of mixed ages from about 20 to 90 and averaging around 60 years, the group was about 86% male. Antecedent anti-PD-1, anti-PD-L1 or anti-CTLA-4 therapy was permissible, with approximately 44% having received some.

Profiled with immunoSEQ multiplex PCR; TCRdb holds only in-frame clones, not every one. The table includes 60,000 or so clones, about 83% detected once. Deletions cut 6 bases from V and 4 bases from J, with 14 bases between. This CDR3 is built from 14 residues. The germline gives CDR1 SNHLY, CDR2 FYNNEI. The sequence came from an adult with an advanced solid tumor such as melanoma, head and neck, liver or kidney cancer. The chain combines TRBV2 with TRBJ2-3; tentatively, D is TRBD2 (6 bases). The sequencing here drew on CD4+ or CD8+ T cells sorted from blood, taken in a trial of the OX40 agonist ivuxolimab. CDR3 bases: TGTGCCAGCAGCCGGGCGGCTAGCGCAGATACGCAGTATTTT. This gives the protein CASSRAASADTQYF.